This T cell receptor beta chain was sequenced in a study of blood T cell repertoires in COVID-19. Either two negative PCRs, clearance, or symptom resolution qualified Cohort 3 donors as recovered. Sequencing was performed with immunoSEQ multiplex PCR; in TCRdb, only in-frame clones are kept and a portion is missing. The sample includes about 210,000 clones, 90% seen only once; the top ten take around 1.3%. The receptor was isolated from a man aged 30-40 years who had recovered from COVID-19. Sample: PBMCs or T cells enriched from blood (not recorded which).

The chain's CDR3 is CASSTGPTGGLGEQFF. The CDR3 DNA follows: TGTGCCAGTAGCACAGGCCCGACAGGGGGGCTCGGTGAGCAGTTCTTC. The chain recombines TRBV19 with TRBJ2-1; TRBD1 aligns across 9 bases. The CDR3 has 16 amino acids. The trim removed 6 bases at V and 9 bases at J, leaving 15 bases unmatched. Germline lookup yields CDR1 LNHDA and CDR2 SQIVND (reference sequence).